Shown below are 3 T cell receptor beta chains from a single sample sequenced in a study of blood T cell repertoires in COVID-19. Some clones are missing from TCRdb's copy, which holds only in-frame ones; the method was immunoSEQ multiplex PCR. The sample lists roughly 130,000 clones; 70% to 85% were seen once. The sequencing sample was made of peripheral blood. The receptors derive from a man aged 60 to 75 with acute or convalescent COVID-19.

The CDR3 spells CSAFMNTEAFF. For the CDR3, the DNA is TGCAGTGCCTTTATGAACACTGAAGCTTTCTTT. The rearrangement links TRBV20-1 to TRBJ1-1; D is ambiguous. Per germline, CDR1 DFQATT and CDR2 SNEGSKA (reference sequence). Between the trimmed V and J ends, which lost 6 bases and 0 bases, there was a span of 5 bases. The CDR3 is 11 residues long.

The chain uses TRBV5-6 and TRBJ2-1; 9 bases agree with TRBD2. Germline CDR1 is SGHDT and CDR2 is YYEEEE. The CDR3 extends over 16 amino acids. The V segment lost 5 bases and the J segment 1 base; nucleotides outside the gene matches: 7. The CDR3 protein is CASRHWSGRSYNEQFF. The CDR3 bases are TGTGCCAGCAGACACTGGAGCGGGAGGTCCTACAATGAGCAGTTCTTC. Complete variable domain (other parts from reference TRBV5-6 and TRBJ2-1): DAGVTQSPTHLIKTRGQQVTLRCSPKSGHDTVSWYQQALGQGPQFIFQYYEEEERQRGNFPDRFSGHQFPNYSSELNVNALLLGDSALYLCASRHWSGRSYNEQFFGPGTRLTVL.

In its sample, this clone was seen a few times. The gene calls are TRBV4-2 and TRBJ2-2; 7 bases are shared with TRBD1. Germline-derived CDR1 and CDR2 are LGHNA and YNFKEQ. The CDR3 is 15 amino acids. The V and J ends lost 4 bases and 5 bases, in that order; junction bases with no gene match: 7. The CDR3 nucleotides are TGTGCCAGCAGCCCCGACAGGGTTGAGACCGGGGAGCTGTTTTTT. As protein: CASSPDRVETGELFF.